A selection of T cell receptor beta chains follows, all from one sample in a study of response to subunit inactivated influenza vaccine. TCRdb reanalysed the RT-PCR reads using MiXCR and keeps one entry per CDR3 protein. The repertoire consists of 500,000 to 650,000 distinct CDR3 sequences, with about 7.6% occurring once and the leading ten covering 10% to 15%. The sample consisted of PBMCs from blood, taken around 2 years after vaccination. The source is a man between 45 and 75 years old who received an inactivated influenza vaccine. Each CDR3 is given with its conserved first and last residue. D genes are given only for firm matches. Clone size is stated in some rows and not others, as once, few, many or a class when expanded.

d_gene | len | j_gene | abundance | v_gene | CDR3aa | CDR3nt
. | 12 | TRBJ2-7 | many | TRBV20-1 | CSAIRQSYEQYF | TGCAGTGCAATCCGACAGTCCTACGAGCAGTACTTC
. | 15 | TRBJ2-2 | many | TRBV10-3 | CAISDGPSNTGELFF | TGTGCCATCAGTGATGGACCATCGAACACCGGGGAGCTGTTTTTT
. | 14 | TRBJ2-3 | many | TRBV10-3 | CAIRQGRSTDTQYF | TGTGCCATACGTCAGGGGCGGAGCACAGATACGCAGTATTTT
. | 13 | TRBJ1-1 | many | TRBV19 | CASSKGMETEAFF | TGTGCCAGTAGCAAGGGAATGGAAACTGAAGCTTTCTTT
TRBD1 | 17 | TRBJ1-2 | . | TRBV7-2 | CASSSPGTGGFFYGYTF | TGTGCCAGCAGCTCCCCGGGGACAGGGGGCTTCTTCTATGGCTACACCTTC
. | 15 | TRBJ1-5 | . | TRBV7-2 | CASSLVGAKDQPQHF | TGTGCCAGCAGCTTAGTTGGGGCTAAGGATCAGCCCCAGCATTTT
. | 13 | TRBJ1-2 | . | TRBV6-2/TRBV6-3 | CASSPTARYGYTF | TGTGCCAGCAGTCCGACAGCACGCTATGGCTACACCTTC
. | 14 | TRBJ1-1 | many | TRBV2 | CASKPHLSNTEAFF | TGTGCCAGCAAGCCCCATCTGAGTAACACTGAAGCTTTCTTT
. | 11 | TRBJ1-1 | . | TRBV20-1 | CSAPARRGAFF | TGCAGTGCCCCCGCTCGGCGGGGTGCTTTCTTT
TRBD1 | 19 | TRBJ1-1 | . | TRBV11-2 | CASSFLVYAPQGENTEAFF | TGTGCCAGCAGCTTCCTCGTCTACGCTCCCCAGGGGGAGAACACTGAAGCTTTCTTT
TRBD2 | 16 | TRBJ2-7 | few | TRBV7-2 | CASSPSGLAGRDEQYF | TGTGCCAGCAGCCCATCCGGACTAGCGGGAAGAGACGAGCAGTACTTC
TRBD2 | 14 | TRBJ2-7 | few | TRBV7-8 | CASSPPQRGYEQYF | TGTGCCAGCAGCCCCCCCCAGCGGGGGTACGAGCAGTACTTC
. | 13 | TRBJ1-2 | few | TRBV27 | CASSPHDRAGYTF | TGTGCCAGCAGTCCACACGACAGAGCTGGCTACACCTTC
TRBD2 | 16 | TRBJ2-7 | many | TRBV20-1 | CSAGKNSGGLTYEQYF | TGCAGTGCTGGAAAAAATAGCGGGGGCCTTACTTACGAGCAGTACTTC
. | 13 | TRBJ1-5 | . | TRBV3-1 | CASSQEVGGPQHF | TGTGCCAGCAGCCAAGAGGTAGGGGGACCCCAGCATTTT
. | 11 | TRBJ1-5 | many | TRBV28 | CASSFGQPQHF | TGTGCCAGCAGTTTTGGCCAGCCCCAGCATTTT
. | 13 | TRBJ2-7 | many | TRBV7-2 | CATRGGARYEQYF | TGTGCCACAAGGGGCGGGGCCCGCTACGAGCAGTACTTC
TRBD1 | 16 | TRBJ2-6 | once | TRBV19 | CASSIGTGSGANVLTF | TGTGCCAGTAGTATAGGGACAGGGTCTGGGGCCAACGTCCTGACTTTC
. | 16 | TRBJ2-2 | . | TRBV20-1 | CSATRPGRANTGELFF | TGCAGTGCCACACGACCGGGACGGGCGAACACCGGGGAGCTGTTTTTT
TRBD1 | 15 | TRBJ2-5 | . | TRBV15 | CATSRDGQGRETQYF | TGTGCCACCAGCAGAGACGGACAGGGAAGAGAGACCCAGTACTTC
TRBD2 | 14 | TRBJ2-1 | . | TRBV5-1 | CASSIAGGQGEQFF | TGCGCCAGCAGTATAGCGGGAGGGCAGGGTGAGCAGTTCTTC
TRBD1 | 16 | TRBJ1-4 | . | TRBV6-1 | CASRLPGTGEGEKLFF | TGTGCCAGCAGGCTACCCGGGACAGGGGAGGGCGAAAAACTGTTTTTT
. | 16 | TRBJ1-5 | many | TRBV12-3/TRBV12-4 | CASSWAVRGSGEPQHF | TGTGCCAGCAGTTGGGCGGTTCGGGGTTCCGGGGAGCCCCAGCATTTT
TRBD2 | 19 | TRBJ2-6 | . | TRBV6-1 | CASNKKGLAGVAGANVLTF | TGTGCCAGCAATAAAAAGGGACTAGCGGGAGTGGCTGGGGCCAACGTCCTGACTTTC
. | 15 | TRBJ1-2 | many | TRBV30 | CAWSVPGQGHRGYTF | TGTGCCTGGAGTGTACCGGGTCAGGGACATCGGGGCTACACCTTC
TRBD2 | 15 | TRBJ2-3 | many | TRBV7-2 | CASSSSGGRTDTQYF | TGTGCCAGCAGTTCCAGCGGGGGGCGCACAGATACGCAGTATTTT
. | 15 | TRBJ2-5 | many | TRBV20-1 | CSARVPWGARETQYF | TGCAGTGCTAGAGTGCCGTGGGGGGCTAGGGAGACCCAGTACTTC
. | 14 | TRBJ2-1 | . | TRBV5-1 | CASSQANGSNEQFF | TGCGCCAGCAGCCAAGCTAACGGGAGTAATGAGCAGTTCTTC
. | 13 | TRBJ2-7 | . | TRBV5-6 | CASSLGATLEQYF | TGTGCCAGCAGCTTGGGTGCGACACTTGAGCAGTACTTC
TRBD1 | 15 | TRBJ2-1 | . | TRBV20-1 | CSAYHTGTGGNEQFF | TGCAGTGCTTATCATACCGGGACAGGGGGGAATGAGCAGTTCTTC
. | 11 | TRBJ2-7 | . | TRBV11-2 | CASSFLLEQYF | TGTGCCAGCAGCTTCCTCCTCGAGCAGTACTTC
TRBD1 | 12 | TRBJ2-3 | few | TRBV20-1 | CSAGTGADTQYF | TGCAGTGCCGGAACAGGGGCAGATACGCAGTATTTT
. | 14 | TRBJ2-5 | . | TRBV7-2 | CASSLAVLLETQYF | TGTGCCAGCAGCTTAGCGGTGCTTTTGGAGACCCAGTACTTC
. | 13 | TRBJ2-7 | few | TRBV7-2 | CASSWGYSYEQYF | TGTGCCAGCAGCTGGGGTTACTCCTACGAGCAGTACTTC
. | 12 | TRBJ2-7 | few | TRBV20-1 | CSAGVSTHEQYF | TGCAGTGCTGGGGTTAGCACGCACGAGCAGTACTTC
. | 13 | TRBJ2-1 | few | TRBV20-1 | CSAPDRGNDEQFF | TGCAGTGCTCCGGACCGAGGGAACGATGAGCAGTTCTTC
TRBD1 | 16 | TRBJ2-1 | many | TRBV27 | CASSSLGQGGFNEQFF | TGTGCCAGCAGTTCCCTAGGACAGGGTGGGTTCAATGAGCAGTTCTTC
. | 15 | TRBJ1-3 | . | TRBV5-1 | CASSLGAYSGNTIYF | TGCGCCAGCAGCTTGGGGGCATACTCTGGAAACACCATATATTTT
TRBD1 | 13 | TRBJ1-2 | . | TRBV6-2/TRBV6-3 | CASRAGGDYGYTF | TGTGCCAGCAGAGCAGGGGGCGACTATGGCTACACCTTC
TRBD2 | 15 | TRBJ2-7 | . | TRBV5-6 | CASSLGPTSGREQYF | TGTGCCAGCAGCTTGGGACCTACTAGCGGTCGGGAGCAGTACTTC
. | 15 | TRBJ1-4 | few | TRBV3-1 | CASSLLATTNEKLFF | TGTGCCAGCAGCCTCCTGGCTACAACTAATGAAAAACTGTTTTTT
TRBD1 | 15 | TRBJ2-1 | . | TRBV20-1 | CSAITGTGINNEQFF | TGCAGTGCTATCACCGGGACAGGAATTAACAATGAGCAGTTCTTC
TRBD1 | 14 | TRBJ2-5 | many | TRBV29-1 | CSVYGTGVEETQYF | TGCAGCGTTTACGGGACAGGAGTTGAGGAGACCCAGTACTTC
. | 13 | TRBJ2-7 | . | TRBV20-1 | CSAPRDHSYEQYF | TGCAGTGCACCCCGGGACCACTCCTACGAGCAGTACTTC
TRBD2 | 14 | TRBJ2-2 | many | TRBV20-1 | CSARAGGSTGELFF | TGCAGTGCTAGGGCGGGAGGGAGTACCGGGGAGCTGTTTTTT
. | 14 | TRBJ1-6 | many | TRBV20-1 | CSASPDVNNSPLHF | TGCAGTGCTAGTCCGGACGTGAATAATTCACCCCTCCACTTT
. | 14 | TRBJ2-7 | . | TRBV13 | CASSPTLSSYEQYF | TGTGCCAGCAGCCCAACACTGAGCTCCTACGAGCAGTACTTC
TRBD1 | 18 | TRBJ2-6 | many | TRBV6-1 | CASSPFGQGWTGANVLTF | TGTGCCAGCAGCCCCTTCGGACAGGGTTGGACTGGGGCCAACGTCCTGACTTTC
TRBD2 | 18 | TRBJ2-5 | . | TRBV7-8 | CASSLALAAGEGQETQYF | TGTGCCAGCAGCTTAGCCCTCGCAGCGGGAGAGGGCCAAGAGACCCAGTACTTC
TRBD2 | 21 | TRBJ2-1 | few | TRBV29-1 | CSVEGLVPTSGGKSSYNEQFF | TGCAGCGTTGAAGGCCTTGTCCCGACTAGCGGGGGAAAAAGCTCCTACAATGAGCAGTTCTTC
TRBD2 | 15 | TRBJ2-3 | . | TRBV7-3 | CASSLRGLAGDTQYF | TGTGCCAGCAGCTTAAGGGGACTAGCGGGAGATACGCAGTATTTT
. | 14 | TRBJ1-4 | . | TRBV7-9 | CASSSVNVLEKLFF | TGTGCCAGCAGCTCGGTGAATGTACTTGAAAAACTGTTTTTT
. | 14 | TRBJ2-7 | many | TRBV12-3/TRBV12-4 | CASSWGQFGDEQYF | TGTGCCAGCAGTTGGGGTCAGTTTGGGGACGAGCAGTACTTC